Below, 10 T cell receptor beta chains from the same sample are listed, as sequenced in a study of T cell responses to AZD1222 COVID-19 vaccine. TCRdb's copy holds only in-frame clones and misses some; the assay was immunoSEQ multiplex PCR. The sample has about 140,000 clones, 90% to 95% seen once; the top ten hold about 2.3%. The source was peripheral blood, collected on day 0 of AZD1222 vaccination. The source is an adult in good health.

The gene calls are TRBV7-9 and TRBJ2-5; 10 positions agree with TRBD1. The V gene's germline CDR1 is SEHNR and CDR2 FQNEAQ (reference sequence). The CDR3 loop spans 15 amino acids. The trim removed 3 bases at V and 5 bases at J, leaving 6 bases unmatched. As DNA, the CDR3 is TGTGCCAGCAGCTTGGGACAGGGGCACTGGGAGACCCAGTACTTC. This encodes CASSLGQGHWETQYF. The entire variable domain, with the rest obtained from reference TRBV7-9 and TRBJ2-5, is as follows: DTGVSQNPRHKITKRGQNVTFRCDPISEHNRLYWYRQTLGQGPEFLTYFQNEAQLEKSRLLSDRFSAERPKGSFSTLEIQRTEQGDSAMYLCASSLGQGHWETQYFGPGTRLLVL.

This clone was picked up a small number of times. The rearrangement links TRBV29-1 to TRBJ2-7, with TRBD2 as a possible D gene (5 bases). The ends were cut back, 5 bases at V and 1 base at J, with 9 bases in the middle. Germline V gives CDR1 SQVTM, CDR2 ANQGSEA. This CDR3 comprises 12 residues. For the CDR3, the DNA is TGCAGCGTTCAGACTAAATCCTACGAGCAGTACTTC. This gives the protein CSVQTKSYEQYF.

J is TRBJ1-6 and V is TRBV30, with 7 positions matching TRBD1. Looked up from germline, CDR1 is GTSNPN and CDR2 is SVGIG (reference sequence). The trim removed 7 bases at V and 10 bases at J, leaving 10 bases unmatched. The CDR3 extends over 13 amino acids. In DNA, the CDR3 is TGTGCCTATAACAGGGGAAATCAGTCACCCCTCCACTTT. This encodes CAYNRGNQSPLHF.

Here the CDR3 DNA reads TGTGCCCTCGGGGGTACCTACGAGCAGTACTTC. The encoded protein is CALGGTYEQYF. The genes are TRBV30 and TRBJ2-7; D may be TRBD2 (6 bases). The CDR3 is made up of 11 amino acids. Trimming took off 8 bases at V and 2 bases at J, with 10 bases between the two ends. CDR1 and CDR2 (germline): GTSNPN, SVGIG (reference sequence).

The rearrangement joins TRBV11-2 to TRBJ2-7; TRBD2 matches at 9 bases. The junction had 11 bases not matched to a gene; V was cut back by 5 bases and J by 6 bases. The CDR3 has 15 residues. CDR1 is SGHAT, CDR2 FQNNGV, per germline. For the CDR3, the DNA is TGTGCCAGCAGCCGGGCGGGGGGGCCACCGGGCGAGCAGTACTTC. Translated, it gives CASSRAGGPPGEQYF.

V and J are TRBV11-3 and TRBJ2-3; D uncertain. The ends were cut back, 3 bases at V and 0 bases at J, with 4 bases in the middle. The CDR3 runs to 13 residues. The germline gives CDR1 SGHNT, CDR2 YENEEA. The DNA for the CDR3 is TGTGCCAGCAGCTTGGGCAGCACAGATACGCAGTATTTT. Encoded protein: CASSLGSTDTQYF.

The gene calls are TRBV2 and TRBJ1-2; a possible D gene is TRBD1 (6 bases). CDR1 and CDR2 from the germline V gene are SNHLY and FYNNEI. Trimming removed 11 bases from V and 8 bases from J, with 24 bases in between. CDR3 length: 14 residues. CDR3 loop: CAGSGTGGEEGYTF. Here the CDR3 DNA reads TGTGCCGGATCCGGGACGGGGGGCGAGGAAGGCTACACCTTC.

This chain's CDR3 is CASSQDLGAGGFYGYTF. CDR3 DNA: TGCGCCAGCAGCCAAGATCTCGGGGCAGGGGGCTTCTATGGCTACACCTTC. V and J are TRBV4-3 and TRBJ1-2, with TRBD1 identical over 8 bases. CDR3 length equals 17 residues. The V and J ends lost 0 bases and 4 bases, in that order; junction bases with no gene match: 10. The germline gives CDR1 LGHNA, CDR2 YSLEER.

A word on this clone: This sample includes further DNA sequences coding for the same CDR3. The genes are TRBV28 and TRBJ2-1, with a weak D call TRBD1 (6 bases). The CDR3 sequence is 12 residues long. V gave up 4 bases and J gave up 5 bases, with 6 bases separating them. Germline V gene data show CDR1 as MDHEN and CDR2 as SYDVKM. CDR3 amino acids: CASSSGDNEQFF. Here the CDR3 DNA reads TGTGCCAGCAGTTCAGGGGACAATGAGCAGTTCTTC.

The rearrangement uses TRBV6-5 and TRBJ1-5, with D tentatively TRBD1 (5 bases). The CDR3 consists of 14 residues. Germline V lookup: CDR1 MNHEY, CDR2 SVGAGI. The DNA of the CDR3 is TGTGCTGCTGGGGGAGGGCAGGTCCATCAGCCCCAGCATTTT. This translates into CAAGGGQVHQPQHF.